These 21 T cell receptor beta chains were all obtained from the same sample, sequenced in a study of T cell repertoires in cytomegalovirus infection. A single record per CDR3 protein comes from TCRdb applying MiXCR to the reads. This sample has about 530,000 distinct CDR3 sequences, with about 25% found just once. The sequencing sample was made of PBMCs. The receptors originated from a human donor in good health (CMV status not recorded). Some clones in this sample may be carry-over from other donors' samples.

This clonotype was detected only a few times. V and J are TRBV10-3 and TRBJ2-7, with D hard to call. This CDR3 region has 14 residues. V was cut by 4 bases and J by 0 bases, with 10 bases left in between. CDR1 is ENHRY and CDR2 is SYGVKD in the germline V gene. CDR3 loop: CAISGDSSSYEQYV. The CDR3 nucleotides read TGTGCCATCAGTGGAGACTCAAGCTCCTACGAGCAGTACGTC.

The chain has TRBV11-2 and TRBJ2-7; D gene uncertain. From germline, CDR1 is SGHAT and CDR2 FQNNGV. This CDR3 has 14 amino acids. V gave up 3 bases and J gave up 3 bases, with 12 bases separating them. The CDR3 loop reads CASSFIGGNYEQYF. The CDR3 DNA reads TGTGCCAGCAGCTTCATTGGCGGAAACTACGAGCAGTACTTC. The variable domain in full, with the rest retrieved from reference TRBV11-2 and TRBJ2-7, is EAGVAQSPRYKIIEKRQSVAFWCNPISGHATLYWYQQILGQGPKLLIQFQNNGVVDDSQLPKDRFSAERLKGVDSTLKIQPAKLEDSAVYLCASSFIGGNYEQYFGPGTRLTVT.

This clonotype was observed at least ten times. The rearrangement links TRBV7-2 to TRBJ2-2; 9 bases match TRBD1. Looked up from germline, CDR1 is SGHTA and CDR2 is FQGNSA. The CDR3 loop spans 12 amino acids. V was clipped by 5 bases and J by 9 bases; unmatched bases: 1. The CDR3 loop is CASSTGGRELFF. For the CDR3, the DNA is TGTGCCAGCAGCACAGGGGGCAGGGAGCTGTTTTTT.

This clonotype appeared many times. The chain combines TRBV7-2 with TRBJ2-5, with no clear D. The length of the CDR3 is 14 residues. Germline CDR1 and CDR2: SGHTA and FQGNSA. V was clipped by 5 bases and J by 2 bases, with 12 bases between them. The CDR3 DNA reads TGTGCCAGCAGCCTCATCCCCGTACAAGAGACCCAGTACTTC. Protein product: CASSLIPVQETQYF.

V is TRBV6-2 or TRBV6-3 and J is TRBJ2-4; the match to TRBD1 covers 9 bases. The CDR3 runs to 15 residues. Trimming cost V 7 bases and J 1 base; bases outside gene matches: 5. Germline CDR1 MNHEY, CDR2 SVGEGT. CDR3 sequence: CASKSGTGAKNIQYF. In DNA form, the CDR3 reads TGTGCCAGCAAGAGCGGGACAGGGGCCAAAAACATTCAGTACTTC.

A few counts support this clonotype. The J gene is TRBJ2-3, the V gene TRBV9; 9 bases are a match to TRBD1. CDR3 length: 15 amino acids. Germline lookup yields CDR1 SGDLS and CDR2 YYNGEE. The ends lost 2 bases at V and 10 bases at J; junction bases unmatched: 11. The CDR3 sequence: CASSVYRGHSSSQYF. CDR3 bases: TGTGCCAGCAGCGTGTACAGGGGGCATTCCTCATCGCAGTATTTT. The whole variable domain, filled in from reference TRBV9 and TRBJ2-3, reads DSGVTQTPKHLITATGQRVTLRCSPRSGDLSVYWYQQSLDQGLQFLIQYYNGEERAKGNILERFSAQQFPDLHSELNLSSLELGDSALYFCASSVYRGHSSSQYFGPGTRLTVL.

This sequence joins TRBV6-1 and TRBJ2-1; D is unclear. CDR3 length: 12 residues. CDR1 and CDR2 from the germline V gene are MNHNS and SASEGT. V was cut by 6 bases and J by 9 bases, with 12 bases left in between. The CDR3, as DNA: TGTGCCAGCAGGCTTGACCGTACTGAGCAGTTCTTC. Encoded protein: CASRLDRTEQFF.

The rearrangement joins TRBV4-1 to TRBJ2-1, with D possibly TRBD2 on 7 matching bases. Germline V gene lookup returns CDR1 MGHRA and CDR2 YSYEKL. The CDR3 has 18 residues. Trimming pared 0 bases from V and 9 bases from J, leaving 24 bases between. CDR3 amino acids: CASSQDRSVGQRDTEQFF. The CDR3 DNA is TGCGCCAGCAGCCAAGATAGGAGTGTCGGGCAGCGGGACACTGAGCAGTTCTTC.

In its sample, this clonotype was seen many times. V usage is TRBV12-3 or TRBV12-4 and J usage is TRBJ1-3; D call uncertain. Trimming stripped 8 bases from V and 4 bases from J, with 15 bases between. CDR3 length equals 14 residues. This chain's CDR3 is CASSWAGGGNTIYF. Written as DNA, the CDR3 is TGTGCCAGCTCTTGGGCAGGAGGCGGAAACACCATATATTTT.

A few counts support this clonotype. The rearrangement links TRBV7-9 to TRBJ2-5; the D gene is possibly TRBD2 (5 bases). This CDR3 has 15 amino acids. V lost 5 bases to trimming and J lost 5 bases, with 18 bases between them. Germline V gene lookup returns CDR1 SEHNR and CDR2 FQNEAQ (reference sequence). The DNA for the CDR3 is TGTGCCAGCAGCCACAACCGGGAAAAAAGGGAGACCCAGTACTTC. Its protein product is CASSHNREKRETQYF.

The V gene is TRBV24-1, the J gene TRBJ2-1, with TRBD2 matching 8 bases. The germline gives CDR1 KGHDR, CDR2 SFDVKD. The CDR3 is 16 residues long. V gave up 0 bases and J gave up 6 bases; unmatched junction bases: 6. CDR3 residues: CATSDLASGSVNEQFF. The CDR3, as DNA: TGTGCCACCAGTGATTTGGCAAGCGGGAGTGTCAATGAGCAGTTCTTC.

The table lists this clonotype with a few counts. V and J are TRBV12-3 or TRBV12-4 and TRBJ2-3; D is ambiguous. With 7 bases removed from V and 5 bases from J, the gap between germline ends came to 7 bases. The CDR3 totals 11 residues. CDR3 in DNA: TGTGCCAGCACCCCCGGAGATACGCAGTATTTT. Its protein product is CASTPGDTQYF.

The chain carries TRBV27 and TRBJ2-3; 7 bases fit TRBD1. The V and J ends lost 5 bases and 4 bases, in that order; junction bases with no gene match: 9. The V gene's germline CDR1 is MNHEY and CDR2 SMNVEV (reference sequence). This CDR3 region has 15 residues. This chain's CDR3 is CASSPDRVDPDTQYF. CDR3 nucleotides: TGTGCCAGCAGTCCAGACAGGGTAGACCCAGATACGCAGTATTTT.

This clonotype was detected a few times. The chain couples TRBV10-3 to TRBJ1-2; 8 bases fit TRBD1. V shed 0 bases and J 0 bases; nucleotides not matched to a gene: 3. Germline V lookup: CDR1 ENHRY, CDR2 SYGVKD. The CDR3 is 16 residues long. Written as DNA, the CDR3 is TGTGCCATCAGTGAGTCAAAGGACAGGGCTAACTATGGCTACACCTTC. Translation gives CAISESKDRANYGYTF.

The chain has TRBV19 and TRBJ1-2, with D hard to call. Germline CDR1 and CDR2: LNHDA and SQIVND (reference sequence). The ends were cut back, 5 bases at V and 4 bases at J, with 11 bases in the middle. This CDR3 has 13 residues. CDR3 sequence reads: CASSRRPSYGYTF. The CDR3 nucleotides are TGTGCCAGTAGTCGGCGACCTTCCTATGGCTACACCTTC.

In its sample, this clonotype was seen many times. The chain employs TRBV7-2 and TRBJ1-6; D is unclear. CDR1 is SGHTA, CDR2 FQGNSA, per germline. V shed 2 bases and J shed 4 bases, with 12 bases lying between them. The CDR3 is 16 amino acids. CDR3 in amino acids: CASSLKGGNYNSPLHF. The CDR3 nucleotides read TGTGCCAGCAGCTTAAAGGGAGGCAATTATAATTCACCCCTCCACTTT.

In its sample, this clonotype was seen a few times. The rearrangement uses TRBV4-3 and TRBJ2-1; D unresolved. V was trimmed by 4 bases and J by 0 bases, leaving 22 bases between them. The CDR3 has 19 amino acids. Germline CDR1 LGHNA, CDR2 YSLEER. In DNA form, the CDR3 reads TGCGCCAGCAGCCGAAGAGTTACCTTCAGCGCAGACTCCTACAATGAGCAGTTCTTC. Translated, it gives CASSRRVTFSADSYNEQFF.

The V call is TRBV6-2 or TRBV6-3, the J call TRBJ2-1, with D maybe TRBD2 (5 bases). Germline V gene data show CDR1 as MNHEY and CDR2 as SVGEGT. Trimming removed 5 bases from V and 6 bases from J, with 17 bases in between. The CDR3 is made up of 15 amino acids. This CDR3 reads CASSAPGTGVNEQFF. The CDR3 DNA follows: TGTGCCAGCAGTGCTCCGGGAACGGGTGTCAATGAGCAGTTCTTC.

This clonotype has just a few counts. CDR3 DNA sequence: TGTGCCAGTAGTATGTTGGGGAACACTGAAGCTTTCTTT. It codes for CASSMLGNTEAFF. This rearrangement joins TRBV19 to TRBJ1-1, with unresolved D. Germline CDR1 and CDR2: LNHDA and SQIVND (reference sequence). CDR3 length: 13 residues. V lost 3 bases, J lost 1 base, and 6 bases lay in between.

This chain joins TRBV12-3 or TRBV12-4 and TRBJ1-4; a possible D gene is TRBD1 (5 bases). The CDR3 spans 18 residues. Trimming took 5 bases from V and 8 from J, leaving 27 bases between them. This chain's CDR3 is CASSPPGQVRRGGEKLFF. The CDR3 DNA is TGTGCCAGCAGTCCCCCCGGGCAGGTCCGGAGGGGTGGAGAAAAACTGTTTTTT.

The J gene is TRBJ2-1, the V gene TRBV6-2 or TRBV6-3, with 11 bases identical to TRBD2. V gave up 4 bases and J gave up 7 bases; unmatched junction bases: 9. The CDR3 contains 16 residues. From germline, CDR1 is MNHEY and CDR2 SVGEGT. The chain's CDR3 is CASSSLAGGQSNEQFF. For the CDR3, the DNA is TGTGCCAGCAGTTCATTAGCGGGAGGGCAATCGAATGAGCAGTTCTTC.